This record concerns one T cell receptor (beta chain) sequence. Its target is unknown. The sample is drawn from a study of long-term antiretroviral therapy in people with HIV. Study-level information: By about a decade, the earliest samples predate the 2015 immediate-ART recommendation. Overall study findings and caveats: Controls had broader CDR3 length ranges than HIV repertoires did.

The germline gives CDR1 LNHDA, CDR2 SQIVND (reference sequence). CDR3 length: 14 residues. V was shortened by 4 bases and J by 1 base, with 10 bases between the two germline ends. With survey level as its setting, the immunoSEQ assay was v3.0. Generated by immunoSEQ multiplex PCR, the TCRdb table keeps only in-frame clones and is missing some. In the table there are some 30,000 clones, more than 75% of which are singletons. This clonotype was sampled from a man aged 50 to 59 with HIV. Source: unsorted PBMCs, taken 2 years after starting antiretroviral therapy. The genes are TRBV19 and TRBJ2-5; maybe TRBD2 (6 bases). The DNA for the CDR3 is TGTGCCAGTAGTAAGGGAGGACTCCAAGAGACCCAGTACTTC. This encodes CASSKGGLQETQYF.